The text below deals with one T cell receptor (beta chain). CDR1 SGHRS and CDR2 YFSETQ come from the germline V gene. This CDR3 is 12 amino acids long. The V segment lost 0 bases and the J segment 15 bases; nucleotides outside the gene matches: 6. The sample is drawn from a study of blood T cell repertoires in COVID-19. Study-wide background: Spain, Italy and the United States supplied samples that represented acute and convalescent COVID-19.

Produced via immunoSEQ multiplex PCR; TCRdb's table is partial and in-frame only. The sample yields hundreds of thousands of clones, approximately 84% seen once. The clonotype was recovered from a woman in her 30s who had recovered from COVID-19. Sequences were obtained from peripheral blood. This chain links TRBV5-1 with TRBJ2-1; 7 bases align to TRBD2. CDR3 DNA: TGCGCCAGCAGCTTGGAAGCGGGGCAAGGGTTCTTC. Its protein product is CASSLEAGQGFF. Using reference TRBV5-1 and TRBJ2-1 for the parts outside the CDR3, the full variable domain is KAGVTQTPRYLIKTRGQQVTLSCSPISGHRSVSWYQQTPGQGLQFLFEYFSETQRNKGNFPGRFSGRQFSNSRSEMNVSTLELGDSALYLCASSLEAGQGFFGPGTRLTVL.